This T cell receptor beta chain was recovered during a study of cytomegalovirus exposure and HLA in healthy donors. Libraries were prepared by immunoSEQ multiplex PCR; TCRdb keeps only in-frame clonotypes and omits some of them. This table has about 79,000 clones, roughly 93% appearing once. The CDR3 has 14 residues. Germline CDR1 reads MNHEY; CDR2 reads SVGAGI. Trimming cost V 7 bases and J 2 bases; bases outside gene matches: 4. The sequencing input was PBMCs. The sequence was collected from a woman aged 30 to 39 in good health and CMV-seronegative. J is TRBJ1-1 and V is TRBV6-5, with 10 bases matching TRBD1. This chain's CDR3 is CASKWDRGNTEAFF. DNA for the CDR3: TGTGCCAGCAAGTGGGACAGGGGTAACACTGAAGCTTTCTTT.